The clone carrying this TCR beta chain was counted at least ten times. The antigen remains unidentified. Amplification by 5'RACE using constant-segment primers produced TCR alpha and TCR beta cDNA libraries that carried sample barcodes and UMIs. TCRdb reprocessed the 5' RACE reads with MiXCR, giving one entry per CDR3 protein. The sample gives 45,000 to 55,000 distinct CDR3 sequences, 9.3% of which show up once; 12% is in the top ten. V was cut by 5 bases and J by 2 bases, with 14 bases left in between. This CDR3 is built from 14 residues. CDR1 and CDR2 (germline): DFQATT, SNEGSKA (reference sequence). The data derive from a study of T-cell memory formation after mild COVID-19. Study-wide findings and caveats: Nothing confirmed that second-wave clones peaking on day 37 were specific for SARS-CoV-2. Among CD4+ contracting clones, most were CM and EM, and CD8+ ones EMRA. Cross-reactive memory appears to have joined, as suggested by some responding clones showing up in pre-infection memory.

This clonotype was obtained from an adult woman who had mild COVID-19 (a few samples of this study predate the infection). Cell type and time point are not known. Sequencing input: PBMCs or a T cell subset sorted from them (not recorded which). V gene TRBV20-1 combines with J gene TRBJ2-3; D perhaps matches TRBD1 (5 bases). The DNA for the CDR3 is TGCAGTGCTCCGACAGAGACTTTCACAGATACGCAGTATTTT. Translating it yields CSAPTETFTDTQYF.